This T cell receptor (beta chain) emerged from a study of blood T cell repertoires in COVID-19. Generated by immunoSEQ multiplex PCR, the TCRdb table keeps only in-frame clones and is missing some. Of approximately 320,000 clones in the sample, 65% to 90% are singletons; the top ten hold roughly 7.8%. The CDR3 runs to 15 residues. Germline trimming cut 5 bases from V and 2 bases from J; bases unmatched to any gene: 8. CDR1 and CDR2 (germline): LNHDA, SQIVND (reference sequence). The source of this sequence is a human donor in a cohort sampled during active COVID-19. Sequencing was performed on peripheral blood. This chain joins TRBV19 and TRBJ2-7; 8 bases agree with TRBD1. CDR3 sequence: CASSVYRGSTYEQYF. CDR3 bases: TGTGCCAGTAGTGTATACAGGGGGTCAACCTACGAGCAGTACTTC.